This T cell receptor (beta chain) was sequenced during a study of T cell responses to AZD1222 COVID-19 vaccine. Measured with immunoSEQ multiplex PCR; TCRdb has only the in-frame clones, and not every one. Among 130,000 or so clones, 92% were seen once, and the ten largest hold 4%. CDR1 is SQVTM and CDR2 is ANQGSEA in the germline V gene. V dropped 7 bases and J dropped 6 bases, with 13 bases sitting between them. The CDR3 sequence is 11 residues long. On this clone: The antigen remains undetermined.

Study results and caveats: Increased Spike-specific TCR breadth and depth were observed after two AZD1222 doses.

The V and J genes are TRBV29-1 and TRBJ2-7; TRBD2 might be the D (5 bases). The receptor was derived from an adult who received the AZD1222 COVID-19 vaccine. Sequenced here: peripheral blood, sampled 28 days after the second AZD1222 dose. The CDR3 region is CSGFRGSEQYF. As DNA, the CDR3 is TGCAGCGGATTCCGGGGATCCGAGCAGTACTTC.